Below are 10 T cell receptor beta chains sequenced from a single sample in a study of PD-1 blockade in mismatch repair-deficient tumors. Measured with immunoSEQ multiplex PCR; TCRdb has only the in-frame clones, and not every one. The sample includes tens of thousands of clones, 65% to 85% of them seen just once. Sample: peripheral blood, taken 44 weeks after starting pembrolizumab. These receptors all stem from an adult with mismatch repair-deficient cancer.

The rearrangement uses TRBV19 and TRBJ2-6, with D hard to call. Germline loops: CDR1 LNHDA, CDR2 SQIVND (reference sequence). The CDR3 loop spans 15 amino acids. The V and J ends lost 8 bases and 0 bases respectively, with 11 bases between them. CDR3 nucleotides: TGTGCCAGTTCTACAGTTGCCTCTGGGGCCAACGTCCTGACTTTC. Protein: CASSTVASGANVLTF.

The rearrangement joins TRBV4-1 to TRBJ2-1; TRBD2 agrees at 8 bases. Germline assignment: CDR1 MGHRA and CDR2 YSYEKL. The CDR3 runs 16 residues. V lost 0 bases and J lost 4; bases outside the gene matches: 5. The CDR3 DNA follows: TGCGCCAGCAGCCAAGATCTACTAGCGGATTACAATGAGCAGTTCTTC. Residues: CASSQDLLADYNEQFF.

The chain uses TRBV30 and TRBJ2-1; 8 bases match TRBD2. The CDR3 loop spans 11 amino acids. The germline V gene has CDR1 GTSNPN and CDR2 SVGIG (reference sequence). V shed 3 bases, J shed 9 bases, and the junction held 1 base outside the gene matches. The CDR3 sequence: CAWSTSGEQFF. CDR3 bases: TGTGCCTGGAGCACTAGCGGTGAGCAGTTCTTC.

The chain uses TRBV11-3 and TRBJ2-3; 8 bases map to TRBD2. The CDR3 totals 14 residues. The trim removed 2 bases at V and 4 bases at J, leaving 2 bases unmatched. CDR1 is SGHNT, CDR2 YENEEA, per germline. The CDR3 nucleotides read TGTGCCAGCAGCTTAACGGGAGGGGCAGATACGCAGTATTTT. This sequence encodes CASSLTGGADTQYF.

The chain joins TRBV18 to TRBJ2-7; D not resolved. The CDR3 length is 13 residues. V shed 2 bases and J shed 3 bases, with 8 bases lying between them. Per the germline V gene, CDR1 is KGHSH and CDR2 is LQKENI. The CDR3 loop is CASSPLANYEQYF. Written as DNA, the CDR3 is TGTGCCAGCTCACCATTGGCAAACTACGAGCAGTACTTC.

The chain couples TRBV11-1 to TRBJ1-3; D is ambiguous. Germline V gene lookup returns CDR1 SGHAT and CDR2 FQDESV (reference sequence). Trimming shortened V by 2 bases and J by 0 bases, and 8 bases separated the two germline ends. This CDR3 spans 15 amino acids. CDR3: CASSLSGASGNTIYF. The CDR3 DNA sequence: TGTGCCAGCAGCTTATCCGGTGCCTCTGGAAACACCATATATTTT.

This chain connects TRBV7-2 to TRBJ2-7; 11 bases map to TRBD2. CDR1 and CDR2 (germline): SGHTA, FQGNSA. Trimming cost V 4 bases and J 3 bases; bases outside gene matches: 5. The CDR3 contains 15 residues. DNA for the CDR3: TGTGCCAGCAGCTCGGCCGGGACTAGCGGCTACGAGCAGTACTTC. Translation gives CASSSAGTSGYEQYF.

The V call is TRBV12-5, the J call TRBJ2-3, with 13 bases aligning to TRBD2. V dropped 7 bases and J dropped 1; count of bases not matched to a gene: 8. The germline V gene has CDR1 LGHNT and CDR2 FRNRAP. This CDR3 has 17 residues. The CDR3 here is CASALWTSGSGTDTQYF. The CDR3 DNA reads as TGTGCTAGTGCCCTTTGGACTAGCGGGAGTGGCACAGATACGCAGTATTTT.

V and J are TRBV5-4 and TRBJ1-1, with TRBD1 matching over 9 bases. CDR3 length: 17 residues. Germline CDR1 is SGHNT and CDR2 is YYREEE (reference sequence). The junction had 15 bases not matched to a gene; V was cut back by 3 bases and J by 6 bases. In DNA form, the CDR3 reads TGTGCCAGCAGCTCGGGACAGGGATACACGGAGGGCGCTGAAGCTTTCTTT. This encodes CASSSGQGYTEGAEAFF.

This clone was seen once. CDR3 protein: CASSADSNEQYF. CDR3 in DNA: TGTGCCAGCAGTGCGGATTCCAACGAGCAGTACTTC. The chain is built from TRBV2 and TRBJ2-7; D gene uncertain. This CDR3 region has 12 residues. The ends were cut back, 4 bases at V and 5 bases at J, with 9 bases in the middle. Germline V lookup: CDR1 SNHLY, CDR2 FYNNEI.